The next 8 T cell receptor beta chains were all read from a single sample in a study of blood T cell repertoires in COVID-19 (dated by TCRdb to 2020 to 2022). Library generation was performed with the immunoSEQ multiplex PCR assay. TCRdb limited this immuneACCESS table to in-frame rearrangements with V and J called. A share of clones is missing; checked studies link under half to unresolved V genes, and the rest is unexplained. The sample table holds roughly 260,000 clones, of which about nine tenths were seen once. Of the sample, just under 6.5% is held by the ten largest clones. The specimen sequenced was PBMCs or T cells enriched from blood (not recorded which). All receptors come from a woman in her 30s with acute COVID-19.

J is TRBJ2-7 and V is TRBV27; 7 bases line up with TRBD2. Trimming took 4 bases from V and 6 from J; bases not matched to a gene: 6. This CDR3 is built from 13 residues. CDR1 is MNHEY, CDR2 SMNVEV, per germline (reference sequence). CDR3 residues: CASSSRLALEQYF. The CDR3 nucleotides are TGTGCCAGCAGTTCCCGACTAGCTCTCGAGCAGTACTTC.

The chain carries TRBV6-2 or TRBV6-3 and TRBJ2-5, with TRBD2 matching over 11 bases. V shed 6 bases, J shed 5 bases, and the junction held 8 bases outside the gene matches. Germline CDR1 reads MNHEY; CDR2 reads SVGEGT. The CDR3 is made up of 15 amino acids. The CDR3 sequence: CASSKLAGEGETQYF. The CDR3 DNA follows: TGTGCCAGCAGCAAACTAGCGGGAGAGGGTGAGACCCAGTACTTC.

V gene TRBV30 combines with J gene TRBJ2-7, with D possibly matching TRBD2 (5 bases). CDR1 and CDR2 (germline): GTSNPN, SVGIG (reference sequence). This CDR3 has 13 residues. The V end was cut by 0 bases, the J end by 1 base, with 7 bases between. The CDR3 sequence: CAWSVTGSYEQYF. CDR3 nucleotides: TGTGCCTGGAGTGTAACGGGATCCTACGAGCAGTACTTC.

This sequence joins TRBV6-5 and TRBJ2-3; perhaps TRBD1 as D (8 bases). Germline V gives CDR1 MNHEY, CDR2 SVGAGI. V shed 8 bases and J shed 1 base, with 16 bases lying between them. CDR3 size: 15 residues. CDR3 sequence reads: CASCRAGQGTDTQYF. For the CDR3, the DNA is TGTGCCAGCTGTAGAGCGGGACAGGGCACAGATACGCAGTATTTT.

V usage is TRBV6-5 and J usage is TRBJ2-1; D gene unclear. The CDR3 runs 14 residues. Germline V CDR1 and CDR2: MNHEY, SVGAGI. Deletions cut 2 bases from V and 0 bases from J, with 5 bases between. The CDR3 DNA is TGTGCCAGCAGTTACGCTAACTCCTACAATGAGCAGTTCTTC. It specifies CASSYANSYNEQFF.

The gene calls are TRBV19 and TRBJ2-7; TRBD1 matches 8 bases. Trimming cost V 0 bases and J 0 bases; bases outside gene matches: 1. Germline V gene sequence: CDR1 LNHDA, CDR2 SQIVND (reference sequence). The CDR3 consists of 15 residues. This chain's CDR3 is CASSIDQGASYEQYF. Here the CDR3 DNA reads TGTGCCAGTAGTATAGATCAGGGGGCCTCCTACGAGCAGTACTTC.

V and J are TRBV9 and TRBJ2-2; D call uncertain. The V and J ends lost 0 bases and 5 bases respectively, with 8 bases between them. The CDR3 extends over 14 amino acids. Germline-derived CDR1 and CDR2 are SGDLS and YYNGEE. CDR3 amino acids: CASSVGSGTGELFF. In DNA, the CDR3 is TGTGCCAGCAGCGTAGGCTCCGGGACCGGGGAGCTGTTTTTT.

CDR3 bases: TGCGCCAGCAGCACGCGGGACAGGGTCAATGAGCAGTTCTTC. Residues: CASSTRDRVNEQFF. This rearrangement joins TRBV4-1 to TRBJ2-1; TRBD1 matches at 9 bases. Losses at the gene ends were 5 bases for V and 6 bases for J; bases not matched to a gene: 5. The CDR3 sequence is 14 residues long. The germline gives CDR1 MGHRA, CDR2 YSYEKL.